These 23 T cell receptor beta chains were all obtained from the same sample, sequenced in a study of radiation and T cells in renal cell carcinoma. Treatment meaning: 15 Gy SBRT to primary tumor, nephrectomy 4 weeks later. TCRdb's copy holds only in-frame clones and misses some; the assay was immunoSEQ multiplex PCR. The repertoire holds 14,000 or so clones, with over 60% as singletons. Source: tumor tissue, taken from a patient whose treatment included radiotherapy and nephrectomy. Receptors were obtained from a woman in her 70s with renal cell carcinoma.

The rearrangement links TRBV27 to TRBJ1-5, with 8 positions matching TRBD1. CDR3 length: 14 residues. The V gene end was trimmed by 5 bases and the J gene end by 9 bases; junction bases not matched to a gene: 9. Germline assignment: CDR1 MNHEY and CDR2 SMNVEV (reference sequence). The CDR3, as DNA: TGTGCCAGCAGTCCTACAGGGGGAATGCCGCCCCAGCATTTT. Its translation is CASSPTGGMPPQHF.

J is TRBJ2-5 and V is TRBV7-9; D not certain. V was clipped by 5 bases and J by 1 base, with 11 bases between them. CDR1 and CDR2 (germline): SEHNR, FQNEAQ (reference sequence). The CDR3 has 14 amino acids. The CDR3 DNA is TGTGCCAGCAGCCAAGACACGTTCCAAGAGACCCAGTACTTC. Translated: CASSQDTFQETQYF. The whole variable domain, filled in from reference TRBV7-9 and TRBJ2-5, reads DTGVSQNPRHKITKRGQNVTFRCDPISEHNRLYWYRQTLGQGPEFLTYFQNEAQLEKSRLLSDRFSAERPKGSFSTLEIQRTEQGDSAMYLCASSQDTFQETQYFGPGTRLLVL.

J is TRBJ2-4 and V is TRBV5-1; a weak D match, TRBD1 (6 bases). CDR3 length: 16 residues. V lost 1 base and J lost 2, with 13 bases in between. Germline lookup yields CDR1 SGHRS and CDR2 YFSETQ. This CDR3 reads CASSLSPTGSKNIQYF. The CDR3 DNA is TGCGCCAGCAGCTTGTCCCCGACAGGATCCAAAAACATTCAGTACTTC.

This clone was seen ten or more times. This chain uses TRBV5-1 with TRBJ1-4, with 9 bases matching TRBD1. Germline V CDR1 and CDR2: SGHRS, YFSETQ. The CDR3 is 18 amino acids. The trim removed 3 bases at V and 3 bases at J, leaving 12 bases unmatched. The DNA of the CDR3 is TGCGCCAGCAGCTACAGTCCCGGGACAGGGACGGCTAATGAAAAACTGTTTTTT. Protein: CASSYSPGTGTANEKLFF.

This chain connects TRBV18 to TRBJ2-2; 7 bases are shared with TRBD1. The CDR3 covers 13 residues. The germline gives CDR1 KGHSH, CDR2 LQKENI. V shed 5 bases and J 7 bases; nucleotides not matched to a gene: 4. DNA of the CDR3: TGTGCCAGCTCAGAGACAGGGAACGGGGAGCTGTTTTTT. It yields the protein CASSETGNGELFF.

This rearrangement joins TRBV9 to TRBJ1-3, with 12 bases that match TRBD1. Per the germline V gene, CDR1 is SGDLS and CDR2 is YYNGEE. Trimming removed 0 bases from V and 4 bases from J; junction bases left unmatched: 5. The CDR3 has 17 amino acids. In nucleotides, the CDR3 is TGTGCCAGCAGCGTAGCTGGGGGACAGGGGGCGGGAAACACCATATATTTT. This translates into CASSVAGGQGAGNTIYF.

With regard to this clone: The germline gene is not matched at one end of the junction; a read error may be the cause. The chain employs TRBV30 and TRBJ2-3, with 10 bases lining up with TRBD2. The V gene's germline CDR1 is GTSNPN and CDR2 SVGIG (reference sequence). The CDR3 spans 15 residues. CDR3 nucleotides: TGTACCTGGAGTGGACTAGCGGTTAGCACAGATACGCAGTATTTT. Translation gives CTWSGLAVSTDTQYF.

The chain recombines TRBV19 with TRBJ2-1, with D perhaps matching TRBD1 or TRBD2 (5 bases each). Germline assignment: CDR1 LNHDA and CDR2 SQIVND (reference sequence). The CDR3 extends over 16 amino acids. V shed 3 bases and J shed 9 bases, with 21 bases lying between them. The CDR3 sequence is CASSIPSGRGESEQFF. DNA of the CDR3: TGTGCCAGTAGTATTCCCTCGGGACGGGGTGAAAGTGAGCAGTTCTTC. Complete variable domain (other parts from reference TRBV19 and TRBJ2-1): DGGITQSPKYLFRKEGQNVTLSCEQNLNHDAMYWYRQDPGQGLRLIYYSQIVNDFQKGDIAEGYSVSREKKESFPLTVTSAQKNPTAFYLCASSIPSGRGESEQFFGPGTRLTVL.

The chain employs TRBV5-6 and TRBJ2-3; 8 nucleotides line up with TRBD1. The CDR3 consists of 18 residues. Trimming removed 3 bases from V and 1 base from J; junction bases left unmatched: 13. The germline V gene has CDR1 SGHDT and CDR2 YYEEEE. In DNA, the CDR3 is TGTGCCAGCAGCTGGGCACGACAGGGGCCAGAGGGCACAGATACGCAGTATTTT. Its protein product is CASSWARQGPEGTDTQYF.

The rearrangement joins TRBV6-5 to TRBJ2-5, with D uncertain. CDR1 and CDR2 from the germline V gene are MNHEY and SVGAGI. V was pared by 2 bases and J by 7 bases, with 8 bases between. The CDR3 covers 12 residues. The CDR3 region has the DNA TGTGCCAGCAGTTACGCTACCGGGACCCAGTACTTC. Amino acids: CASSYATGTQYF.

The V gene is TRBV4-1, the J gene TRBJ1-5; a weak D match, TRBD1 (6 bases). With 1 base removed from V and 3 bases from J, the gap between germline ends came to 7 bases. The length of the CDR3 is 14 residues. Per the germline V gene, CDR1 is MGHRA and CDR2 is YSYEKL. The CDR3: CASSQGGHNQPQHF. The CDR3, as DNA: TGCGCCAGCAGCCAAGGGGGGCACAATCAGCCCCAGCATTTT.

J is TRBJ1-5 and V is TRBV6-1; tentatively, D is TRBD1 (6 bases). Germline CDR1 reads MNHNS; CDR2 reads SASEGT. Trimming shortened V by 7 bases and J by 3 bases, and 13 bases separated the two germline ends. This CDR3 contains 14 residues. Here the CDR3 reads CASMGGGANQPQHF. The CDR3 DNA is TGTGCCAGCATGGGAGGGGGGGCCAATCAGCCCCAGCATTTT.

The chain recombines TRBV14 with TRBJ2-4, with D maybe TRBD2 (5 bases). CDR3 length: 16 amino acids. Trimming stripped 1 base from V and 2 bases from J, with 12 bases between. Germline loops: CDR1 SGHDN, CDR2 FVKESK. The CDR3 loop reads CASSQGGPTTKNIQYF. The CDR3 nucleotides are TGTGCCAGCAGCCAAGGAGGGCCCACTACCAAAAACATTCAGTACTTC.

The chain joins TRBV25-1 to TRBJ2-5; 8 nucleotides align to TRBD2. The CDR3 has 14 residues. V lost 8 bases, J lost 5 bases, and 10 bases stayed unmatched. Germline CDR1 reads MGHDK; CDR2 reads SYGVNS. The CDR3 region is CASGRAGGGETQYF. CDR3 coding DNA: TGTGCCAGCGGCCGTGCGGGCGGGGGGGAGACCCAGTACTTC.

In DNA, the CDR3 is TGTGCCAGCTCACTACACGGACAGGGCGGCGGGGAGCTGTTTTTT. As protein: CASSLHGQGGGELFF. This chain links TRBV18 with TRBJ2-2; 8 positions agree with TRBD1. This CDR3 has 15 residues. The V and J ends lost 4 bases and 7 bases, in that order; junction bases with no gene match: 8. CDR1 KGHSH and CDR2 LQKENI come from the germline V gene.

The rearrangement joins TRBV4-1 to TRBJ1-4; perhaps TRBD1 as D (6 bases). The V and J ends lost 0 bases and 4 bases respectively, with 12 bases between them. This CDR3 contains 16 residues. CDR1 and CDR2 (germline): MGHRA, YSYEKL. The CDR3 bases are TGCGCCAGCAGCCAAGATGCGGGGGGCCTTAATGAAAAACTGTTTTTT. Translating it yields CASSQDAGGLNEKLFF.

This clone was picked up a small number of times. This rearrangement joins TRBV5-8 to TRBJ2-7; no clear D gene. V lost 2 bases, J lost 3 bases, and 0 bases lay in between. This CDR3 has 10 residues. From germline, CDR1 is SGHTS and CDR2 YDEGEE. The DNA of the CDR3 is TGTGCCAGCAGCTTCTACGAGCAGTACTTC. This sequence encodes CASSFYEQYF.

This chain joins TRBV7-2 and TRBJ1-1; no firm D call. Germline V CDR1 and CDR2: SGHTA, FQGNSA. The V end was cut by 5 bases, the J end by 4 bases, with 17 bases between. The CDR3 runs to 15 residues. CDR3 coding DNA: TGTGCCAGCAGCGAATATAGTAGCGCGTTCACTGAAGCTTTCTTT. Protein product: CASSEYSSAFTEAFF.

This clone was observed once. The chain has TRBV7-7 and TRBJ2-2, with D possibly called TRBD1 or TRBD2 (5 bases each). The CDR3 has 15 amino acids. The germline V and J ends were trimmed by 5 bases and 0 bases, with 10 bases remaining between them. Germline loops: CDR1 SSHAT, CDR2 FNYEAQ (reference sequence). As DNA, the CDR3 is TGTGCCAGCAGCCGGGACGGCTCGAACACCGGGGAGCTGTTTTTT. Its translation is CASSRDGSNTGELFF. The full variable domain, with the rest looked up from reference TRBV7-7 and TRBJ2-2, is GAGVSQSPRYKVTKRGQDVTLRCDPISSHATLYWYQQALGQGPEFLTYFNYEAQPDKSGLPSDRFSAERPEGSISTLTIQRTEQRDSAMYRCASSRDGSNTGELFFGEGSRLTVL.

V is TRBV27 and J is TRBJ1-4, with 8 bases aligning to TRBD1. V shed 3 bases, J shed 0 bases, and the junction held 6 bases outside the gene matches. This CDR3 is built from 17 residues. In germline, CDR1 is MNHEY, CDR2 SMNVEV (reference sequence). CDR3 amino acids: CASSFGQGFTTNEKLFF. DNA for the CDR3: TGTGCCAGCAGTTTTGGACAGGGCTTCACAACTAATGAAAAACTGTTTTTT.

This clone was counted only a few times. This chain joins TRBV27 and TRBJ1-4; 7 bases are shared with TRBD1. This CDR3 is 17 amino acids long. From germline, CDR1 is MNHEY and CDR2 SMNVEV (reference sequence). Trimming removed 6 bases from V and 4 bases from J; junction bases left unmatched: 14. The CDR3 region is CASSPDAGGRDNEKLFF. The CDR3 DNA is TGTGCCAGCAGCCCAGACGCAGGGGGAAGGGATAATGAAAAACTGTTTTTT.

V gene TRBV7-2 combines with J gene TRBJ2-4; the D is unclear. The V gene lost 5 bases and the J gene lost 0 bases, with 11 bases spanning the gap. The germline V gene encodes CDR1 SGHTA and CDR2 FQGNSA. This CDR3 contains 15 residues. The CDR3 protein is CASSPDGLAKNIQYF. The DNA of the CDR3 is TGTGCCAGCAGCCCGGATGGGTTAGCCAAAAACATTCAGTACTTC.

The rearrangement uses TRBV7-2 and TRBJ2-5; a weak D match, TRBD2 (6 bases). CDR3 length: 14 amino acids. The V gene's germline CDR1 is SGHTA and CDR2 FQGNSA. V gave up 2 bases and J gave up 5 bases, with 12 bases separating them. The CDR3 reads CASSLYLSGETQYF. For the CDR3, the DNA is TGTGCCAGCAGCTTATACCTCAGCGGGGAGACCCAGTACTTC.